What follows is one TCR beta chain and its context. Its antigen is currently unknown. The junction does not match germline at one end; this may be a read error. No cell sorting was done before RNA was extracted from the tissue. More than 3 cm separated this lung sample from the edge of the tumor. The sample comes from a study of tumor and adjacent non-tumor tissue in lung cancer. Whole-study findings and limits: Tumor TCR diversity, when higher, was linked to shorter survival. Normal lung showed higher cumulative top 100 clone frequency than tumor.

TCRbeta libraries were built with three rounds of nested PCR, modified from ARM-PCR. TCRdb passed the multiplex PCR reads through MiXCR, listing each CDR3 protein once. The repertoire consists of about 90,000 distinct CDR3 sequences, with about 77% occurring once and the leading ten covering 21%. Germline V gives CDR1 SQVTM, CDR2 ANQGSEA. The CDR3 runs to 11 residues. This TCR was recovered from a woman between 45 and 65 years old with non-small cell lung cancer. This chain uses TRBV29-1 with TRBJ2-1; perhaps TRBD1 as D (6 bases). The material sequenced was distant non-tumor lung tissue. CDR3 nucleotide sequence: TGCAGCATTGGGACAAGGTTTGAGCAGCTCTTC. Amino acids: CSIGTRFEQLF.